Following are 5 T cell receptor beta chains from one sample sequenced in a study of a mutant IDH1 vaccine in newly diagnosed glioma. Their antigens remain unidentified. The table came from immunoSEQ multiplex PCR; TCRdb's copy has only in-frame clones and leaves some out. The sample has fewer than 45,000 clones, about four fifths seen once; the top ten hold roughly 6.3%. Time point indicated: week 23, last vaccination. It was 300 ug of mutant IDH1 20-mer peptide that made up each vaccine dose, given with topical imiquimod. Sequencing was performed on PBMCs, taken from a glioma patient whose treatment included an IDH1 peptide vaccine. The receptors shown here come from a woman in her 40s with glioma. Some clones in this sample may be carry-over from other donors' samples.

The CDR3 region has the DNA TGTGCCAGCAGCTCCTCACGGGGGGGGGCGAACACCGGGGAGCTGTTTTTT. Translation: CASSSSRGGANTGELFF. The chain recombines TRBV7-3 with TRBJ2-2; 8 nucleotides line up with TRBD2. The germline gives CDR1 SGHTA, CDR2 FQGTGA. V was pared by 4 bases and J by 0 bases, with 7 bases of the junction left unmatched. This CDR3 has 17 amino acids.

The chain couples TRBV15 to TRBJ1-1; D not certain. The V gene's germline CDR1 is LNHNV and CDR2 YYDKDF (reference sequence). Trimming took off 0 bases at V and 10 bases at J, with 9 bases between the two ends. The CDR3 has 12 residues. The CDR3 spells CATSRDEGVAFF. The CDR3 DNA is TGTGCCACCAGCAGAGACGAAGGCGTAGCTTTCTTT.

The chain is built from TRBV30 and TRBJ1-2; possible D gene TRBD1, 5 bases. Trimming pared 2 bases from V and 8 bases from J, leaving 18 bases between. The length of the CDR3 is 14 residues. Germline V gives CDR1 GTSNPN, CDR2 SVGIG (reference sequence). CDR3 coding DNA: TGTGCCTGGAGTACCGACAGAAGAGGCAGGGGCTACACCTTC. Translated: CAWSTDRRGRGYTF.

V and J are TRBV5-4 and TRBJ2-1; 7 nucleotides align to TRBD2. J was trimmed by 5 bases and V by 5 bases; bases with no gene match: 10. Germline V gene lookup returns CDR1 SGHNT and CDR2 YYREEE (reference sequence). The CDR3 contains 15 residues. The CDR3 bases are TGTGCCAGCAGTTGGGGGGTAGCGGGCGACAATGAGCAGTTCTTC. Protein sequence: CASSWGVAGDNEQFF.

This clone appeared a single time. V gene TRBV9 combines with J gene TRBJ2-7; D is uncertain. Germline CDR1 is SGDLS and CDR2 is YYNGEE. The V gene lost 0 bases and the J gene lost 3 bases, with 10 bases spanning the gap. The CDR3 covers 14 residues. DNA of the CDR3: TGTGCCAGCAGCGTAGGGGTAGGCGTCTACGAGCAGTACTTC. This codes for CASSVGVGVYEQYF.